This TCR beta chain was sequenced during a study of a mutant IDH1 vaccine in newly diagnosed glioma. Study-level information: Earlier therapy was either radiotherapy, temozolomide, or both, and most got both. Points from the study as a whole: Vaccine-induced immune responses were detected in around 93% of patients.

Sequencing used immunoSEQ multiplex PCR; TCRdb keeps in-frame clones, though not all of them. The repertoire has about 58,000 clones, about 81% of them found once; the top ten carry 6.5% to 9%. The time point is: week 5, during vaccination. With topical imiquimod, each dose of the vaccine consisted of 300 ug of mutant IDH1 20-mer peptide. There were new WHO grade 3 or 4 astrocytomas in the donors, and these were IDH1-mutant and ATRX-lost. This CDR3 is built from 12 residues. Trimming removed 4 bases from V and 1 base from J, with 2 bases in between. Looked up from germline, CDR1 is SGHRS and CDR2 is YFSETQ. This clone was recorded a few times. Its target is unknown.

This sample comprised PBMCs, obtained from a glioma patient whose treatment included an IDH1 peptide vaccine. The clonotype comes from a woman aged 50 to 60 with glioma. The gene calls are TRBV5-1 and TRBJ2-2; D uncertain. Here the CDR3 DNA reads TGCGCCAGCAGCGAGAACACCGGGGAGCTGTTTTTT. This sequence encodes CASSENTGELFF.